This T cell receptor beta chain was identified in a study of shared clonotypes between healthy human individuals. Study-level results: When naive CD4 clonotypes were compared across a handful of donors, approximately 5% were shared.

As concerns this clone: Its specificity is not known.

The naive CD8 population came from CD45RO-negative cells selected for CCR7, without terminally differentiated effector memory CD45RA+ cells. The data were produced by immunoSEQ multiplex PCR, yet TCRdb's version contains in-frame clones alone and is incomplete. This table has hundreds of thousands of clones, around 93% appearing once. This TCR came from a man aged 30 to 45 in good health. The sequencing input was naive CD8+ T cells sorted from blood.

CDR3 region: CASSLAGGIKNIQYF. In DNA form, the CDR3 reads TGCGCCAGCAGCTTGGCAGGGGGGATCAAAAACATTCAGTACTTC. The chain uses TRBV5-1 and TRBJ2-4, with D tentatively TRBD1 (7 bases). V was trimmed by 0 bases and J by 3 bases, leaving 10 bases between them. The CDR3 length is 15 residues. Germline CDR1 reads SGHRS; CDR2 reads YFSETQ.